This TCR beta chain was documented in a study of CD8 T cells in Susac syndrome. TCR beta from blood CD8+ and CD4+ T cells was sequenced. The multiple sclerosis control cohort comprised treatment-naive individuals presenting with stable or active relapsing-remitting disease. Random-hexamer reverse transcription was applied to roughly 0.5 to 1 ug RNA. An immunoSEQ multiplex PCR generated amplified TCR beta CDR3 products spanning 54 Vbeta and 13 Jbeta. TCRdb reanalysed the immunoSEQ multiplex PCR reads using MiXCR and keeps one entry per CDR3 protein. The sample yields over 150,000 distinct CDR3 sequences, approximately 93% seen once. The trim removed 4 bases at V and 4 bases at J, leaving 9 bases unmatched. Germline CDR1 SGHNT, CDR2 YYREEE (reference sequence). The CDR3 sequence is 15 residues long.

The receptor comes from a human donor with multiple sclerosis. The chain recombines TRBV5-4 with TRBJ2-3, with 7 bases matching TRBD2. The sequencing sample was made of CD4+ T cells from PBMCs. The CDR3 nucleotides are TGTGCCAGCAGCCCCGTGGGGGGGAGGTCAGATACGCAGTATTTT. This gives the protein CASSPVGGRSDTQYF.